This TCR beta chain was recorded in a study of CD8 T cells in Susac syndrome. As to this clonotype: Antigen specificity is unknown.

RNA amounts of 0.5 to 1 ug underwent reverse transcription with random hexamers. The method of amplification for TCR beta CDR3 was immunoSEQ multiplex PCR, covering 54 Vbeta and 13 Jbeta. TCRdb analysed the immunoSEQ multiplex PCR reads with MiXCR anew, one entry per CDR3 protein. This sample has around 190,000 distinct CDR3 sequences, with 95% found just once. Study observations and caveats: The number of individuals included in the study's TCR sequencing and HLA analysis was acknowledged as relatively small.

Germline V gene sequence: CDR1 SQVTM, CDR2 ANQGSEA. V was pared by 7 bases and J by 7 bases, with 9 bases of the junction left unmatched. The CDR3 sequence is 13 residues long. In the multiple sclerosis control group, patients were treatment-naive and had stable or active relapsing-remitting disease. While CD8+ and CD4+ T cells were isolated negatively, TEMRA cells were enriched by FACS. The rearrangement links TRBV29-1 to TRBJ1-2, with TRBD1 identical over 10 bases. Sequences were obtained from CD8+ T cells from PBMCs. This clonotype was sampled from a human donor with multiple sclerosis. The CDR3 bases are TGCAGCGCCGGGACAGGGGTACTGAGTGGCTACACCTTC. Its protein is CSAGTGVLSGYTF. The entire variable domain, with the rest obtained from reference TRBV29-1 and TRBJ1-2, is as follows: SAVISQKPSRDICQRGTSLTIQCQVDSQVTMMFWYRQQPGQSLTLIATANQGSEATYESGFVIDKFPISRPNLTFSTLTVSNMSPEDSSIYLCSAGTGVLSGYTFGSGTRLTVV.